The 6 T cell receptor beta chains presented below share a single source sample, sequenced in a study of T cells in tuberculosis. Method: immunoSEQ multiplex PCR; TCRdb's copy keeps in-frame clones and lacks some. The data hold nearly 35,000 clones, with approximately 90% observed a single time. The sequencing sample was made of PBMCs. These receptors all come from a donor between 10 and 35 years old with latent tuberculosis or without tuberculosis infection.

This clone was seen only a few times. The rearrangement uses TRBV7-9 and TRBJ1-5; TRBD1 matches 9 bases. V trimming: 3 bases; J trimming: 14 bases; junction bases outside the gene matches: 11. The germline gives CDR1 SEHNR, CDR2 FQNEAQ (reference sequence). This CDR3 spans 14 amino acids. In nucleotides, the CDR3 is TGTGCCAGCAGCTTGGGGGACAGGGTGGGGTTCAAGCATTTT. Protein: CASSLGDRVGFKHF.

The rearrangement joins TRBV28 to TRBJ1-6; D possibly corresponds to TRBD1 (5 bases). The CDR3 is 15 residues long. Germline-derived CDR1 and CDR2 are MDHEN and SYDVKM. V lost 5 bases and J 7 bases, leaving 15 bases between the germline ends. DNA for the CDR3: TGTGCCAGCAGTCTCCGGCGGACACGGAATTCACCCCTCCACTTT. Encoded protein: CASSLRRTRNSPLHF.

This clone was found once. The chain links TRBV7-6 to TRBJ2-2; D may be TRBD2 (5 bases). The CDR3 loop spans 12 amino acids. Trimming took off 5 bases at V and 8 bases at J, with 9 bases between the two ends. Per the germline V gene, CDR1 is SGHVS and CDR2 is FNYEAQ. In DNA form, the CDR3 reads TGTGCCAGCAGCGCCGGACTTGGGGAGCTGTTTTTT. It specifies CASSAGLGELFF.

V usage is TRBV6-1 and J usage is TRBJ1-1, with TRBD1 identical over 9 bases. Germline values: CDR1 MNHNS, CDR2 SASEGT. CDR3 size: 15 residues. Losses at the gene ends were 4 bases for V and 11 bases for J; bases not matched to a gene: 14. In DNA form, the CDR3 reads TGTGCCAGCAGTGCAACCGGGACAGGGCTCTCTTACGCTTTCTTT. This gives the protein CASSATGTGLSYAFF.

V gene TRBV2 combines with J gene TRBJ1-1, with D possibly matching TRBD1 (6 bases). The CDR3 spans 14 residues. The V and J ends lost 6 bases and 3 bases respectively, with 14 bases between them. Germline values: CDR1 SNHLY, CDR2 FYNNEI. The CDR3 region is CASSRTEGYTEAFF. The CDR3 nucleotides are TGTGCCAGCAGCCGGACAGAGGGGTACACTGAAGCTTTCTTT.

This clone was detected only once. The chain links TRBV5-4 to TRBJ2-1; no clear D gene. Trimming took 0 bases from V and 10 from J, leaving 14 bases between them. Germline V gene sequence: CDR1 SGHNT, CDR2 YYREEE (reference sequence). There are 14 residues in the CDR3. CDR3 residues: CASSLEPLSYEQFF. The CDR3 DNA follows: TGTGCCAGCAGCTTGGAACCATTAAGCTACGAGCAGTTCTTC.